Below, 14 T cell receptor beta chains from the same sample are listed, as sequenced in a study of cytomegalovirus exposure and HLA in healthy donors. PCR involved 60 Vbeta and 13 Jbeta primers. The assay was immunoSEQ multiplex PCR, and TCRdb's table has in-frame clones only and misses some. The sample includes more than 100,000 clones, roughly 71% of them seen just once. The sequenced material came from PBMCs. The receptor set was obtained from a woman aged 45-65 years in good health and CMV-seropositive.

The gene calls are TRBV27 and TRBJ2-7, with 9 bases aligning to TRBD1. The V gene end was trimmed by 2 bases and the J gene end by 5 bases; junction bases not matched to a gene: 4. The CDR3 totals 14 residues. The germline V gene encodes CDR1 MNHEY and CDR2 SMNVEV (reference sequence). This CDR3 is CASSLRDRDHEQYF. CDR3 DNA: TGTGCCAGCAGTTTACGGGACAGGGACCACGAGCAGTACTTC.

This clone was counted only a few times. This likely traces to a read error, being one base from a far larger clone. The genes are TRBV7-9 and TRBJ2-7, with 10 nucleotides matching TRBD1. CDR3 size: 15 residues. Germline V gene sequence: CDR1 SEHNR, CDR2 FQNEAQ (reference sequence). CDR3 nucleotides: TGTTCCAGCAGCTCCGGGACAGGGGTTAATCACGAGCAGTACTTC. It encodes CSSSSGTGVNHEQYF.

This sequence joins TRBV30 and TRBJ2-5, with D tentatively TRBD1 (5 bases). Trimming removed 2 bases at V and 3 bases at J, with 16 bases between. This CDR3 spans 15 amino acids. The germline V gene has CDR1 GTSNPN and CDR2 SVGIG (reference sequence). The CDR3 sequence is CAWSLLGVGKETQYF. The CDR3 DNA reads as TGTGCCTGGAGTTTGTTAGGGGTGGGCAAAGAGACCCAGTACTTC.

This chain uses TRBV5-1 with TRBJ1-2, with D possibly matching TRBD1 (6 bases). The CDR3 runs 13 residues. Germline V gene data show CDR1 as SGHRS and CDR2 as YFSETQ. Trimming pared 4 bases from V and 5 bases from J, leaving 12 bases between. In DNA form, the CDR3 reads TGCGCCAGCAGCCCGGACAGTTCTTATGGCTACACCTTC. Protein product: CASSPDSSYGYTF.

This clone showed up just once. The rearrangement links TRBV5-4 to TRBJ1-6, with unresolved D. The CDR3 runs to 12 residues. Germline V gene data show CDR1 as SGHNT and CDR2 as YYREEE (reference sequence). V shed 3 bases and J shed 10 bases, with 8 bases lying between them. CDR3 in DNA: TGTGCCAGCAGCTCCAAATCCTCACCCCTCCACTTT. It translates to CASSSKSSPLHF.

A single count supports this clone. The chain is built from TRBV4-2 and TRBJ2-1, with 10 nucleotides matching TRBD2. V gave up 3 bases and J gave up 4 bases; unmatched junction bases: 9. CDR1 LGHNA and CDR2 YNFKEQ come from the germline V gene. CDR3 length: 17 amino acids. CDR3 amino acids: CASSHRGSGGRYNEQFF. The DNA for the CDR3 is TGTGCCAGCAGCCATAGGGGTAGCGGGGGGAGATACAATGAGCAGTTCTTC.

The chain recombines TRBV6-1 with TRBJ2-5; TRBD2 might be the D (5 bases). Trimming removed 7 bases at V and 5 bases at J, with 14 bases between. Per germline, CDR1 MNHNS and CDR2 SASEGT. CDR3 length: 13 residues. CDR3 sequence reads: CASTPIRGETQYF. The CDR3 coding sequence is TGTGCCAGCACCCCGATTAGAGGGGAGACCCAGTACTTC.

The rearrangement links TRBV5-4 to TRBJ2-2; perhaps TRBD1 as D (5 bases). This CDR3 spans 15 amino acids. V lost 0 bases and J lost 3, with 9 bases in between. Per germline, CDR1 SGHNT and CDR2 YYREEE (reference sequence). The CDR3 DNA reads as TGTGCCAGCAGCTTGGTAGGGGCAGACACCGGGGAGCTGTTTTTT. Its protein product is CASSLVGADTGELFF.

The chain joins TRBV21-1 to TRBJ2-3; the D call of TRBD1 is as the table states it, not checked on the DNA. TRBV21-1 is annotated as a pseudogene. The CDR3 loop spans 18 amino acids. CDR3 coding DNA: TGTGCCAGCAGCCCCCAGGTGGCAGGGAAAACTAGCACAGATACGCAGTATTTT. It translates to CASSPQVAGKTSTDTQYF.

CDR3 coding DNA: TGCGCCAGCGGGGAGCGGGGTAAGGGGGATGAAGCTTTCTTT. It yields the protein CASGERGKGDEAFF. V usage is TRBV5-1 and J usage is TRBJ1-1, with D maybe TRBD1 (6 bases). Trimming shortened V by 7 bases and J by 7 bases, and 20 bases separated the two germline ends. The CDR3 consists of 14 residues. Germline V gene data show CDR1 as SGHRS and CDR2 as YFSETQ. Using reference TRBV5-1 and TRBJ1-1 for the parts outside the CDR3, the full variable domain is KAGVTQTPRYLIKTRGQQVTLSCSPISGHRSVSWYQQTPGQGLQFLFEYFSETQRNKGNFPGRFSGRQFSNSRSEMNVSTLELGDSALYLCASGERGKGDEAFFGQGTRLTVV.

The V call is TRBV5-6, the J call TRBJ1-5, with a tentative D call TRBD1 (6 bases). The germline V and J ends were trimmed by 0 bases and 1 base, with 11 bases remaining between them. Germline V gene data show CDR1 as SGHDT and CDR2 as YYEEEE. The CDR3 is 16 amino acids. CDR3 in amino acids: CASSLGGQGSNQPQHF. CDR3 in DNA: TGTGCCAGCAGCTTGGGGGGGCAGGGGAGCAATCAGCCCCAGCATTTT.

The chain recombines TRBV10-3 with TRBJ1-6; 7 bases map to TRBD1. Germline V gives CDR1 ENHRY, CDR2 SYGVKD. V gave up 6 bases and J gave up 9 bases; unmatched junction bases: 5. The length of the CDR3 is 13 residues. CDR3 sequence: CAISGTVGSPLHF. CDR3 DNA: TGTGCCATCAGCGGGACAGTGGGTTCACCCCTCCACTTT.

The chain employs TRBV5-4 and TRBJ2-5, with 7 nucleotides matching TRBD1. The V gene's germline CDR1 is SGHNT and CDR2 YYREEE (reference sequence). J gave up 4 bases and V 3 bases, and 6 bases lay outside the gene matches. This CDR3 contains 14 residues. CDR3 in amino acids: CASSSGQVGETQYF. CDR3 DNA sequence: TGTGCCAGCAGCTCCGGACAGGTGGGAGAGACCCAGTACTTC.

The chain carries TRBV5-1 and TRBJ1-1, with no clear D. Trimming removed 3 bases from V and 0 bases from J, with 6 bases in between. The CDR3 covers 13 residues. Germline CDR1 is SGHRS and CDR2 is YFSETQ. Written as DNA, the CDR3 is TGCGCCAGCAGCTCCCCAGTGAACACTGAAGCTTTCTTT. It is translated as CASSSPVNTEAFF. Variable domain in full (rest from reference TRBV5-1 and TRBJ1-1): KAGVTQTPRYLIKTRGQQVTLSCSPISGHRSVSWYQQTPGQGLQFLFEYFSETQRNKGNFPGRFSGRQFSNSRSEMNVSTLELGDSALYLCASSSPVNTEAFFGQGTRLTVV.